This entry lists 25 T cell receptor beta chains sequenced from one sample in a study of blood T cell repertoires in COVID-19. Assay: immunoSEQ multiplex PCR; the TCRdb copy retains only in-frame clones and omits some. The table records hundreds of thousands of clones, around four fifths of them present only once. Specimen: peripheral blood. The receptors here all came from a woman older than 75 with active or convalescent COVID-19.

The chain couples TRBV5-1 to TRBJ2-5; D remains ambiguous. Germline values: CDR1 SGHRS, CDR2 YFSETQ. V was clipped by 0 bases and J by 1 base, with 4 bases between them. The CDR3 covers 13 residues. The CDR3 spells CASSLAFQETQYF. CDR3 nucleotides: TGCGCCAGCAGCTTGGCCTTCCAAGAGACCCAGTACTTC.

The V call is TRBV19, the J call TRBJ1-5; D is unclear. The CDR3 extends over 13 amino acids. The germline V gene encodes CDR1 LNHDA and CDR2 SQIVND (reference sequence). Trimming took 4 bases from V and 7 from J, leaving 11 bases between them. The CDR3 coding sequence is TGTGCCAGTAGTACCTCGGGAGAACAGCCCCAGCATTTT. Its protein is CASSTSGEQPQHF.

This clone is a singleton in its sample. This chain uses TRBV28 with TRBJ2-7, with 15 bases that match TRBD2. Germline V gives CDR1 MDHEN, CDR2 SYDVKM. This CDR3 region has 15 residues. The V gene end was trimmed by 4 bases and the J gene end by 5 bases; junction bases not matched to a gene: 3. As DNA, the CDR3 is TGTGCCAGCAGTTCGGGACTAGCGGGGGGTCACGAGCAGTACTTC. Translation: CASSSGLAGGHEQYF.

V gene TRBV7-2 combines with J gene TRBJ2-1, with TRBD2 matching 7 bases. The V gene's germline CDR1 is SGHTA and CDR2 FQGNSA. The CDR3 spans 16 residues. V lost 5 bases, J lost 8 bases, and 15 bases stayed unmatched. The CDR3 DNA reads as TGTGCCAGCAGCCCGCGGGGAAAAGCGGGATTAGATGAGCAGTTCTTC. Translation: CASSPRGKAGLDEQFF.

The sample holds one count of this clone. This chain links TRBV28 with TRBJ1-5; D gene ambiguous. V gave up 3 bases and J gave up 4 bases, with 13 bases separating them. The germline V gene has CDR1 MDHEN and CDR2 SYDVKM. The CDR3 is 15 amino acids. Here the CDR3 DNA reads TGTGCCAGCAGTTTTAATAGTAGAGGGAATCAGCCCCAGCATTTT. Translated, it gives CASSFNSRGNQPQHF.

The chain carries TRBV28 and TRBJ2-7; 7 bases fit TRBD1. V lost 4 bases, J lost 2 bases, and 8 bases stayed unmatched. Per germline, CDR1 MDHEN and CDR2 SYDVKM. The CDR3 loop spans 15 amino acids. The CDR3 here is CASSSQGVHTYEQYF. The CDR3 DNA reads as TGTGCCAGCAGTTCCCAGGGGGTCCATACCTACGAGCAGTACTTC.

The chain has TRBV19 and TRBJ1-2; the match to TRBD1 covers 9 bases. Germline V gene sequence: CDR1 LNHDA, CDR2 SQIVND (reference sequence). The CDR3 covers 13 residues. Trimming removed 7 bases from V and 7 bases from J; junction bases left unmatched: 7. The CDR3 region has the DNA TGTGCCAGTAAGGGCACAGGGGGCCGTGGCTACACCTTC. Translation gives CASKGTGGRGYTF.

This chain uses TRBV20-1 with TRBJ1-1, with a possible D match to TRBD1 (6 bases). Germline V gene data show CDR1 as DFQATT and CDR2 as SNEGSKA (reference sequence). CDR3 length: 12 residues. V dropped 3 bases and J dropped 5 bases, with 10 bases sitting between them. CDR3 sequence: CSASIQGTEAFF. CDR3 coding DNA: TGCAGTGCTAGTATACAGGGAACTGAAGCTTTCTTT.

CDR3 in amino acids: CASSPGFEVQFF. CDR3 nucleotide sequence: TGTGCCAGCAGTCCCGGGTTCGAGGTGCAGTTCTTC. The chain couples TRBV6-5 to TRBJ2-1; D unclear. Germline CDR1 and CDR2: MNHEY and SVGAGI. Trimming left V 5 bases short and J 12 bases short, with 14 bases between. The CDR3 consists of 12 residues.

This clone was recorded only once. V usage is TRBV18 and J usage is TRBJ2-1, with 8 positions matching TRBD2. CDR3 size: 16 residues. Per the germline V gene, CDR1 is KGHSH and CDR2 is LQKENI. The ends lost 5 bases at V and 0 bases at J; junction bases unmatched: 6. The CDR3 reads CASSSTSEYSYNEQFF. The CDR3 region has the DNA TGTGCCAGCTCATCGACTAGCGAGTACTCCTACAATGAGCAGTTCTTC.

This clone appeared a single time. The chain uses TRBV20-1 and TRBJ1-5; TRBD1 matches at 8 bases. The germline V gene encodes CDR1 DFQATT and CDR2 SNEGSKA (reference sequence). The CDR3 spans 15 residues. Unmatched junction bases numbered 11, after V lost 3 bases and J lost 7 bases. The CDR3 protein is CSASVTMTGDQPQHF. In nucleotides, the CDR3 is TGCAGTGCTAGTGTTACCATGACAGGGGACCAGCCCCAGCATTTT.

The chain couples TRBV27 to TRBJ1-6; D possibly corresponds to TRBD1 (5 bases). Looked up from germline, CDR1 is MNHEY and CDR2 is SMNVEV (reference sequence). With 2 bases removed from V and 4 bases from J, the gap between germline ends came to 6 bases. The CDR3 totals 14 residues. The CDR3 DNA is TGTGCCAGCAGTTTAAGACAGTATAATTCACCCCTCCACTTT. Translated, it gives CASSLRQYNSPLHF.

This clone was seen a single time. The CDR3 loop is CASSEGVGYTEAFF. For the CDR3, the DNA is TGTGCCAGCAGTGAGGGCGTGGGTTACACTGAAGCTTTCTTT. The chain uses TRBV6-1 and TRBJ1-1; D is uncertain. V was clipped by 3 bases and J by 3 bases, with 11 bases between them. The germline gives CDR1 MNHNS, CDR2 SASEGT. CDR3 size: 14 residues.

The chain employs TRBV21-1 and TRBJ2-1; the table assigns TRBD1, which was not confirmed against the DNA. TRBV21-1 is a pseudogene locus. The CDR3 is 13 amino acids. CDR3 sequence: CASRDTSYNEQFF. The CDR3 DNA reads TGTGCCAGCCGGGACACCTCCTACAATGAGCAGTTCTTC.

The rearrangement links TRBV30 to TRBJ2-5; a weak D match, TRBD1 (6 bases). Germline V gene sequence: CDR1 GTSNPN, CDR2 SVGIG (reference sequence). The CDR3 loop spans 14 amino acids. Trimming left V 1 base short and J 2 bases short, with 11 bases between. The CDR3 reads CAWSARGQQETQYF. CDR3 nucleotide sequence: TGTGCCTGGAGTGCCAGAGGACAGCAAGAGACCCAGTACTTC. Complete variable domain (other parts from reference TRBV30 and TRBJ2-5): SQTIHQWPATLVQPVGSPLSLECTVEGTSNPNLYWYRQAAGRGLQLLFYSVGIGQISSEVPQNLSASRPQDRQFILSSKKLLLSDSGFYLCAWSARGQQETQYFGPGTRLLVL.

The chain is built from TRBV6-2 or TRBV6-3 and TRBJ1-1; tentative D call: TRBD1 (6 bases). The CDR3 is made up of 15 amino acids. V was pared by 2 bases and J by 4 bases, with 14 bases between. CDR1 and CDR2 (germline): MNHEY, SVGEGT. Here the CDR3 DNA reads TGTGCCAGCAGTTACGCGGGGGCGCCTATCACTGAAGCTTTCTTT. As protein: CASSYAGAPITEAFF.

The chain carries TRBV5-1 and TRBJ2-3; 7 bases map to TRBD2. The V and J ends lost 0 bases and 2 bases, in that order; junction bases with no gene match: 9. The CDR3 loop spans 17 amino acids. Germline V lookup: CDR1 SGHRS, CDR2 YFSETQ. CDR3 protein: CASSLDGRGSLTDTQYF. Here the CDR3 DNA reads TGCGCCAGCAGCTTGGACGGGCGGGGGAGTCTCACAGATACGCAGTATTTT. Variable domain in full (rest from reference TRBV5-1 and TRBJ2-3): KAGVTQTPRYLIKTRGQQVTLSCSPISGHRSVSWYQQTPGQGLQFLFEYFSETQRNKGNFPGRFSGRQFSNSRSEMNVSTLELGDSALYLCASSLDGRGSLTDTQYFGPGTRLTVL.

The rearrangement links TRBV5-7 to TRBJ2-2, with 8 bases fitting TRBD1. TRBV5-7 is marked as an open reading frame, function uncertain. The length of the CDR3 is 17 residues. Trimming took 6 bases from V and 5 from J; bases not matched to a gene: 15. This CDR3 reads CASIPRGRTGRTGELFF. DNA for the CDR3: TGTGCCAGCATCCCGAGAGGTAGGACAGGGAGGACCGGGGAGCTGTTTTTT.

The J gene is TRBJ1-1, the V gene TRBV6-2 or TRBV6-3; 8 nucleotides line up with TRBD1. Trimming at V came to 0 bases and at J to 5 bases, leaving 5 bases not matched to a gene. This CDR3 comprises 15 residues. From germline, CDR1 is MNHEY and CDR2 SVGEGT. CDR3 coding DNA: TGTGCCAGCAGTTACTCGTTCGGACAGGGAACTGAAGCTTTCTTT. It translates to CASSYSFGQGTEAFF.

In its sample, this clone was seen once. V is TRBV23-1 and J is TRBJ1-4, with D possibly being TRBD1 (6 bases). TRBV23-1 qualifies as an ORF whose function is uncertain. The CDR3 is made up of 13 amino acids. Between the trimmed V and J ends, which lost 8 bases and 8 bases, there was a span of 15 bases. The CDR3 reads CASDKGGREKLFF. The CDR3 bases are TGCGCCAGCGATAAAGGGGGTAGGGAAAAACTGTTTTTT.

The chain uses TRBV9 and TRBJ1-4; a weak D match, TRBD1 (5 bases). V lost 3 bases and J 4 bases, leaving 10 bases between the germline ends. The germline gives CDR1 SGDLS, CDR2 YYNGEE. The CDR3 is made up of 14 amino acids. CDR3 sequence reads: CASSDRTDNEKLFF. The CDR3 coding sequence is TGTGCCAGCAGCGACAGGACGGATAATGAAAAACTGTTTTTT. Together with reference TRBV9 and TRBJ1-4, the CDR3 gives the full variable domain: DSGVTQTPKHLITATGQRVTLRCSPRSGDLSVYWYQQSLDQGLQFLIQYYNGEERAKGNILERFSAQQFPDLHSELNLSSLELGDSALYFCASSDRTDNEKLFFGSGTQLSVL.

The CDR3 loop reads CASSLPSREETQYF. The CDR3 DNA follows: TGTGCCAGCAGCTTGCCTTCCCGCGAAGAGACCCAGTACTTC. V is TRBV5-4 and J is TRBJ2-5; D is unresolved. The ends were cut back, 1 base at V and 3 bases at J, with 10 bases in the middle. Germline assignment: CDR1 SGHNT and CDR2 YYREEE (reference sequence). This CDR3 region has 14 residues.

The CDR3 is CASSFTAGGSTDTQYF. The DNA of the CDR3 is TGTGCCAGCAGCTTTACAGCGGGGGGGTCCACAGATACGCAGTATTTT. The chain joins TRBV5-6 to TRBJ2-3; 10 bases line up with TRBD2. The V gene end was trimmed by 2 bases and the J gene end by 2 bases; junction bases not matched to a gene: 5. The germline V gene encodes CDR1 SGHDT and CDR2 YYEEEE. CDR3 length: 16 residues.

This clone was picked up one time. An end of the junction differs from the germline gene, which may be a read error. Other DNA sequences in this specimen translate into the identical CDR3. The chain has TRBV28 and TRBJ2-5, with D tentatively TRBD1 (6 bases). Germline assignment: CDR1 MDHEN and CDR2 SYDVKM. This CDR3 spans 14 amino acids. The CDR3 DNA sequence: TGTGCCAGTAGTTTATCCAGGGGCCAAGAGACCCAGTACTTC. Its translation is CASSLSRGQETQYF.

J is TRBJ2-7 and V is TRBV6-2 or TRBV6-3, with D possibly being TRBD1 (6 bases). Trimming pared 5 bases from V and 0 bases from J, leaving 14 bases between. The germline CDR1 and CDR2 sequences are MNHEY and SVGEGT. The CDR3 is 15 residues long. DNA of the CDR3: TGTGCCAGCAGTCCCCCGGGACAAAGCTCCTACGAGCAGTACTTC. Its protein product is CASSPPGQSSYEQYF.